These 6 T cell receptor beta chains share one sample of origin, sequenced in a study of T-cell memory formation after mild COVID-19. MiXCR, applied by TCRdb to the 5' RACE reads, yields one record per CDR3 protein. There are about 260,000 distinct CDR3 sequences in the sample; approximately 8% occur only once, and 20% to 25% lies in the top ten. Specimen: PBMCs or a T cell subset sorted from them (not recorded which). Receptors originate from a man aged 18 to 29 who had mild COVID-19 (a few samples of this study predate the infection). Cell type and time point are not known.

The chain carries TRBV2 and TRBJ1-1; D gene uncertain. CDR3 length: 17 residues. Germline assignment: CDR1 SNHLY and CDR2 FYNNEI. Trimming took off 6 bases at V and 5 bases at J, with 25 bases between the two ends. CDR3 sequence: CASSSSMTERVRTEAFF. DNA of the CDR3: TGTGCCAGCAGCTCTAGTATGACGGAGAGGGTAAGAACTGAAGCTTTCTTT.

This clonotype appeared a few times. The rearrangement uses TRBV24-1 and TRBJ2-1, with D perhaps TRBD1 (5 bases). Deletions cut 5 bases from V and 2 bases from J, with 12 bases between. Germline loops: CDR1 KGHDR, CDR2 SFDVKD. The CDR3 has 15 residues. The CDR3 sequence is CATSVSGPTYNEQFF. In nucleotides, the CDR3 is TGTGCCACCAGTGTCTCAGGGCCCACCTACAATGAGCAGTTCTTC.

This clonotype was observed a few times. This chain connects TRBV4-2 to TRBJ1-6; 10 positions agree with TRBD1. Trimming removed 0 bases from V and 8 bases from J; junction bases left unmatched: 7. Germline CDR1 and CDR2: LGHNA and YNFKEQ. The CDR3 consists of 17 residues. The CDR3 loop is CASSQDRGDRGYSPLHF. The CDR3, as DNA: TGTGCCAGCAGCCAAGATAGGGGGGACAGGGGATATTCACCCCTCCACTTT.

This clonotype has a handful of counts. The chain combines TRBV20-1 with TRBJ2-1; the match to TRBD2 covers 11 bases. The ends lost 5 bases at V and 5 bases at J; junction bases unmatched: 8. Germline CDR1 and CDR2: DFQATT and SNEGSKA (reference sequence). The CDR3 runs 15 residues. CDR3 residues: CSALTGTSGNNEQFF. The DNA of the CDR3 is TGCAGTGCTTTAACCGGGACTAGCGGAAACAATGAGCAGTTCTTC.

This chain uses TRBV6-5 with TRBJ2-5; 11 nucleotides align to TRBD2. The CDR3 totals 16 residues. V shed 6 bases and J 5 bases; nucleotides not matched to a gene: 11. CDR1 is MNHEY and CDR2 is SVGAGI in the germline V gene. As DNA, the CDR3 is TGTGCCAGCAGCGTCGGACTAGCGGGCCTTCAGGAGACCCAGTACTTC. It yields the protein CASSVGLAGLQETQYF.

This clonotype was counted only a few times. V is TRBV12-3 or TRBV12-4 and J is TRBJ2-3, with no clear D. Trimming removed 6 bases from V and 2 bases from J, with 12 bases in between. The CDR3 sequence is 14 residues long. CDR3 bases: TGTGCCAGCAGACTTTGGGCCGACACAGATACGCAGTATTTT. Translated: CASRLWADTDTQYF.